These 29 T cell receptor beta chains share one sample of origin, sequenced in a study of early T cells in non-severe SARS-CoV-2 infection. TCRdb independently ran MiXCR on the 5' RACE reads; one entry per CDR3 protein. The data hold nearly 60,000 distinct CDR3 sequences, with 12% observed a single time. The sample comprised whole blood. The receptors were gathered from an adult who was a healthcare worker with PCR-confirmed SARS-CoV-2 infection or an uninfected control (not recorded which).

The chain is built from TRBV6-5 and TRBJ1-3; D is uncertain. CDR3 length: 14 residues. The germline gives CDR1 MNHEY, CDR2 SVGAGI. The V gene lost 7 bases and the J gene lost 0 bases, with 10 bases spanning the gap. CDR3 region: CASIPGYSGNTIYF. CDR3 in DNA: TGTGCCAGCATTCCCGGTTACTCTGGAAACACCATATATTTT.

This clonotype was counted between two and nine times. The V call is TRBV9, the J call TRBJ2-1; TRBD2 matches 9 bases. Trimming at V came to 0 bases and at J to 8 bases, leaving 6 bases not matched to a gene. CDR1 and CDR2 from the germline V gene are SGDLS and YYNGEE. The CDR3 sequence is 15 residues long. The CDR3 reads CASSVGSGRFDEQFF. The DNA for the CDR3 is TGTGCCAGCAGCGTAGGGAGCGGGAGGTTTGATGAGCAGTTCTTC.

The V and J genes are TRBV30 and TRBJ1-2; D is undetermined. The germline gives CDR1 GTSNPN, CDR2 SVGIG (reference sequence). V dropped 0 bases and J dropped 8 bases, with 13 bases sitting between them. The CDR3 sequence is 13 residues long. The chain's CDR3 is CAWSVLAGPGYTF. The CDR3 coding sequence is TGTGCCTGGAGTGTACTGGCCGGCCCGGGCTACACCTTC.

This clonotype was seen more than once but under ten times. In DNA, the CDR3 is TGTGCCAGCAGCTTCCCCGGGATATACAATGAGCAGTTCTTC. It specifies CASSFPGIYNEQFF. The chain joins TRBV7-2 to TRBJ2-1; possibly TRBD2 for D (5 bases). The germline V gene encodes CDR1 SGHTA and CDR2 FQGNSA. Trimming shortened V by 3 bases and J by 4 bases, and 10 bases separated the two germline ends. This CDR3 has 14 residues.

This clonotype has just a few counts. V usage is TRBV7-6 and J usage is TRBJ2-7, with a tentative D call TRBD2 (5 bases). The CDR3 sequence is 12 residues long. Trimming left V 4 bases short and J 5 bases short, with 9 bases between. The germline CDR1 and CDR2 sequences are SGHVS and FNYEAQ. The CDR3 reads CASSSPGNEQYF. CDR3 sequence (DNA): TGTGCCAGCAGCTCCCCGGGAAACGAGCAGTACTTC.

This clonotype was counted at least ten times. The chain recombines TRBV3-1 with TRBJ2-1; 12 bases agree with TRBD1. Looked up from germline, CDR1 is LGHDT and CDR2 is YNNKEL (reference sequence). This CDR3 region has 17 residues. The V segment lost 1 base and the J segment 5 bases; nucleotides outside the gene matches: 6. The CDR3 DNA is TGTGCCAGCAGCCAAGGCCTGGGACAGGGGGCGAACAATGAGCAGTTCTTC. Translated, it gives CASSQGLGQGANNEQFF.

This clonotype was seen a handful of times. V gene TRBV14 combines with J gene TRBJ2-3; D is possibly TRBD1 (5 bases). V dropped 4 bases and J dropped 0 bases, with 14 bases sitting between them. The CDR3 has 16 amino acids. Germline V lookup: CDR1 SGHDN, CDR2 FVKESK. CDR3 in amino acids: CASSPLQGLSTDTQYF. The CDR3 DNA sequence: TGTGCCAGCAGCCCCCTCCAGGGCCTTAGCACAGATACGCAGTATTTT.

In this sample, this clonotype turned up a few times. J is TRBJ2-2 and V is TRBV12-5; D might be TRBD1 (5 bases). With 3 bases removed from V and 0 bases from J, the gap between germline ends came to 8 bases. The CDR3 totals 15 residues. The germline V gene encodes CDR1 LGHNT and CDR2 FRNRAP. The CDR3 is CASGFQGSNTGELFF. CDR3 nucleotide sequence: TGTGCTAGTGGTTTTCAGGGCTCGAACACCGGGGAGCTGTTTTTT.

CDR3 in DNA: TGTGCCAGCAGCTTTCCGGGGAACACTGAAGCTTTCTTT. This sequence encodes CASSFPGNTEAFF. The rearrangement links TRBV7-9 to TRBJ1-1; D is uncertain. The CDR3 is made up of 13 amino acids. CDR1 is SEHNR, CDR2 FQNEAQ, per germline (reference sequence). V was clipped by 3 bases and J by 1 base, with 6 bases between them.

This clonotype occurred many times. The chain has TRBV7-2 and TRBJ2-5; no reliable D call. Trimming shortened V by 5 bases and J by 7 bases, and 14 bases separated the two germline ends. Germline values: CDR1 SGHTA, CDR2 FQGNSA. CDR3 length: 13 amino acids. The CDR3 loop reads CASSNSVLGTQYF. The CDR3 DNA sequence: TGTGCCAGCAGCAATTCTGTCCTCGGGACCCAGTACTTC.

There are many counts of this clonotype. The V gene is TRBV7-8, the J gene TRBJ1-6; D remains ambiguous. CDR1 is SGHVS and CDR2 is FQNEAQ in the germline V gene. The V and J ends lost 3 bases and 14 bases respectively, with 17 bases between them. The CDR3 sequence is 14 residues long. In DNA form, the CDR3 reads TGTGCCAGCAGCTTTAGGAGGCCCGCTAAGGCCCTCCACTTT. It codes for CASSFRRPAKALHF.

In this sample, this clonotype turned up many times. The chain links TRBV13 to TRBJ1-5, with D possibly matching TRBD1 (6 bases). The CDR3 length is 14 residues. The V and J ends lost 5 bases and 2 bases respectively, with 10 bases between them. Germline V gives CDR1 PRHDT, CDR2 FYEKMQ (reference sequence). The CDR3 nucleotides are TGTGCCAGCAGCGGAGGGGGTGGCAATCAGCCCCAGCATTTT. Amino acid sequence: CASSGGGGNQPQHF.

This clonotype was seen a handful of times. The V gene is TRBV7-3, the J gene TRBJ1-5, with a tentative D call TRBD1 (5 bases). V was trimmed by 5 bases and J by 4 bases, leaving 9 bases between them. This CDR3 region has 13 residues. Germline assignment: CDR1 SGHTA and CDR2 FQGTGA. The chain's CDR3 is CASSPDRNQPQHF. CDR3 DNA sequence: TGTGCCAGCAGCCCTGACAGAAATCAGCCCCAGCATTTT.

The rearrangement joins TRBV10-3 to TRBJ2-1; the D is unclear. This CDR3 region has 12 residues. The V end lost 2 bases, the J end lost 10 bases, and 9 bases lay between the germline ends. The germline gives CDR1 ENHRY, CDR2 SYGVKD. CDR3 coding DNA: TGTGCCATCAGTGAGGATATGCCGGAGCAGTTCTTC. Residues: CAISEDMPEQFF.

This clonotype was picked up many times. This chain connects TRBV15 to TRBJ1-6; no clear D. Germline lookup yields CDR1 LNHNV and CDR2 YYDKDF (reference sequence). The CDR3 extends over 15 amino acids. V was cut by 0 bases and J by 4 bases, with 7 bases left in between. The DNA of the CDR3 is TGTGCCACCAGCAGAGACCCTGTGTATAATTCACCCCTCCACTTT. Protein product: CATSRDPVYNSPLHF.

This clonotype was observed a handful of times. The J gene is TRBJ1-6, the V gene TRBV20-1; possibly TRBD1 for D (5 bases). The CDR3 totals 14 residues. The germline V gene has CDR1 DFQATT and CDR2 SNEGSKA (reference sequence). V dropped 1 base and J dropped 15 bases, with 19 bases sitting between them. The CDR3, as DNA: TGCAGTGCTAGAGGCCCGGGACGGTTCATCCACCTCCACTTT. Protein product: CSARGPGRFIHLHF.

This clonotype was counted at least ten times. This chain connects TRBV7-9 to TRBJ1-2, with D unclear. The CDR3 is 13 residues long. Per germline, CDR1 SEHNR and CDR2 FQNEAQ (reference sequence). V was pared by 5 bases and J by 5 bases, with 12 bases between. The CDR3 nucleotides read TGTGCCAGCAGCACCCCCCCCGGGTATGGCTACACCTTC. Translated: CASSTPPGYGYTF.

This clonotype was recorded many times. The rearrangement uses TRBV12-3 or TRBV12-4 and TRBJ1-4; maybe TRBD1 (5 bases). Trimming left V 3 bases short and J 4 bases short, with 9 bases between. This CDR3 comprises 14 residues. Here the CDR3 reads CASSLGQLNEKLFF. In DNA form, the CDR3 reads TGTGCCAGCAGTTTGGGGCAACTTAATGAAAAACTGTTTTTT.

The V and J genes are TRBV29-1 and TRBJ1-1; unclear D gene. CDR1 and CDR2 from the germline V gene are SQVTM and ANQGSEA. This CDR3 contains 11 residues. V gave up 4 bases and J gave up 10 bases, with 13 bases separating them. The CDR3 DNA is TGCAGCGTTGCACTCACGGTTGGAGCTTTCTTT. Translation: CSVALTVGAFF.

The rearrangement links TRBV12-3 or TRBV12-4 to TRBJ2-4; weak D call: TRBD2 (5 bases). This CDR3 spans 17 amino acids. Trimming took 5 bases from V and 3 from J, leaving 20 bases between them. CDR3 DNA: TGTGCCAGCAGTCCGCGGCTACACGGGATAGGCAAAAACATTCAGTACTTC. Its translation is CASSPRLHGIGKNIQYF.

In DNA, the CDR3 is TGCGCCAGCAGCCAAGGGGCCGGACAGTGGAATGGCTACACCTTC. This sequence encodes CASSQGAGQWNGYTF. V gene TRBV4-1 combines with J gene TRBJ1-2; perhaps TRBD1 as D (6 bases). The CDR3 contains 15 residues. V dropped 1 base and J dropped 6 bases, with 15 bases sitting between them. Germline assignment: CDR1 MGHRA and CDR2 YSYEKL.

This clonotype came up many times. This chain joins TRBV6-6 and TRBJ1-2, with D hard to call. The CDR3 has 14 amino acids. V was pared by 0 bases and J by 2 bases, with 7 bases between. Germline CDR1 and CDR2: MNHNY and SVGAGI (reference sequence). CDR3 amino acids: CASSYSGENYGYTF. The CDR3 DNA reads TGTGCCAGCAGTTACTCTGGGGAGAACTATGGCTACACCTTC.

The J gene is TRBJ1-6, the V gene TRBV5-1; D ambiguous. V shed 3 bases and J shed 10 bases, with 17 bases lying between them. The CDR3 has 15 amino acids. CDR1 SGHRS and CDR2 YFSETQ come from the germline V gene. As DNA, the CDR3 is TGCGCCAGCAGCTCCCGCCCCGCGGGCAGATCACCCCTCCACTTT. Its translation is CASSSRPAGRSPLHF.

The CDR3 reads CASSRKGTYEQYF. CDR3 sequence (DNA): TGTGCCAGCAGCCGGAAAGGCACCTACGAGCAGTACTTC. The rearrangement uses TRBV3-1 and TRBJ2-7; no clear D gene. CDR3 length: 13 residues. Between the trimmed V and J ends, which lost 4 bases and 2 bases, there was a span of 9 bases. Germline V CDR1 and CDR2: LGHDT, YNNKEL (reference sequence).

CDR3 amino acids: CASNNLHQDPPTDTQYF. CDR3 bases: TGTGCCAGCAACAACCTCCATCAGGACCCTCCCACAGATACGCAGTATTTT. This chain links TRBV7-9 with TRBJ2-3; D unresolved. Trimming pared 7 bases from V and 2 bases from J, leaving 22 bases between. The CDR3 is made up of 17 amino acids. Germline V gene lookup returns CDR1 SEHNR and CDR2 FQNEAQ (reference sequence).

In the case of this clonotype: Just one base apart from a much larger clone, this may be a read error. The chain has TRBV30 and TRBJ2-7; D unresolved. Trimming cost V 2 bases and J 2 bases, with 16 bases left between them. CDR3 length: 15 residues. Per the germline V gene, CDR1 is GTSNPN and CDR2 is SVGIG (reference sequence). The CDR3 nucleotides are TGTGCCTGGAGTCGCTCAGGAACTATTCCCTACGAGCAGTACTTC. This translates into CAWSRSGTIPYEQYF. The full variable domain, its missing parts supplied by reference TRBV30 and TRBJ2-7, is SQTIHQWPATLVQPVGSPLSLECTVEGTSNPNLYWYRQAAGRGLQLLFYSVGIGQISSEVPQNLSASRPQDRQFILSSKKLLLSDSGFYLCAWSRSGTIPYEQYFGPGTRLTVT.

This chain connects TRBV11-2 to TRBJ2-1; TRBD2 aligns across 9 bases. The CDR3 loop spans 16 amino acids. Losses at the gene ends were 5 bases for V and 2 bases for J; bases not matched to a gene: 7. Germline V lookup: CDR1 SGHAT, CDR2 FQNNGV. The DNA for the CDR3 is TGTGCCAGCAGCCCCGGAGCGGGGGGTACCTACAATGAGCAGTTCTTC. Translation: CASSPGAGGTYNEQFF.

The J gene is TRBJ1-2, the V gene TRBV25-1; no definite D call. Trimming took off 4 bases at V and 8 bases at J, with 8 bases between the two ends. The CDR3 loop spans 11 amino acids. Germline V gene sequence: CDR1 MGHDK, CDR2 SYGVNS. As DNA, the CDR3 is TGTGCCAGCAGTGCCGGATGGGGCTACACCTTC. Amino acids: CASSAGWGYTF.

This clonotype was seen a handful of times. This chain links TRBV6-2 or TRBV6-3 with TRBJ2-7; maybe TRBD1 (5 bases). Trimming removed 0 bases from V and 0 bases from J, with 6 bases in between. This CDR3 is 14 amino acids long. The germline CDR1 and CDR2 sequences are MNHEY and SVGEGT. CDR3 sequence: CASSYSDNSYEQYF. The CDR3 coding sequence is TGTGCCAGCAGTTACTCGGACAACTCCTACGAGCAGTACTTC.